These 13 T cell receptor beta chains share one sample of origin, sequenced in a study of T cell repertoires in cytomegalovirus infection. Their specific antigens are unknown. TCRdb analysed the reads with MiXCR anew, one entry per CDR3 protein. The sample contains approximately 470,000 distinct CDR3 sequences, about 39% of which appear only once. Specimen: cultured PBMCs, collected from culture after CMV antigen stimulation. The receptors derive from a human donor in good health (CMV status not recorded). Some clones in this sample may be carry-over from other donors' samples.

The chain uses TRBV11-3 and TRBJ2-7, with D perhaps matching TRBD2 (5 bases). Looked up from germline, CDR1 is SGHNT and CDR2 is YENEEA. V was clipped by 4 bases and J by 0 bases, with 10 bases between them. This CDR3 is 14 amino acids long. The CDR3 is CASSSSTDSYEQYF. In DNA form, the CDR3 reads TGTGCCAGCAGCTCTAGCACGGACTCCTACGAGCAGTACTTC.

The table lists this clonotype with a few counts. The chain joins TRBV20-1 to TRBJ2-6, with D hard to call. The ends were cut back, 3 bases at V and 1 base at J, with 10 bases in the middle. The CDR3 covers 15 residues. The germline CDR1 and CDR2 sequences are DFQATT and SNEGSKA (reference sequence). The DNA of the CDR3 is TGCAGTGCTAGGTGGCAGCCTTCTGGGGCCAACGTCCTGACTTTC. Translation: CSARWQPSGANVLTF.

CDR3: CASSPFRGGQAGELFF. The DNA of the CDR3 is TGTGCCAGTAGTCCCTTCCGAGGGGGGCAGGCCGGGGAGCTGTTTTTT. V and J are TRBV19 and TRBJ2-2, with D possibly being TRBD1 or TRBD2 (6 bases each). Germline CDR1 LNHDA, CDR2 SQIVND (reference sequence). V lost 5 bases, J lost 6 bases, and 19 bases lay in between. The CDR3 consists of 16 residues. Variable domain in full (rest from reference TRBV19 and TRBJ2-2): DGGITQSPKYLFRKEGQNVTLSCEQNLNHDAMYWYRQDPGQGLRLIYYSQIVNDFQKGDIAEGYSVSREKKESFPLTVTSAQKNPTAFYLCASSPFRGGQAGELFFGEGSRLTVL.

The chain joins TRBV7-6 to TRBJ2-1; TRBD1 matches at 11 bases. V lost 3 bases, J lost 8 bases, and 6 bases stayed unmatched. This CDR3 is 15 amino acids long. From germline, CDR1 is SGHVS and CDR2 FNYEAQ. The CDR3, as DNA: TGTGCCAGCAGCTTCCGGGGACAGGGGGGTTATGAGCAGTTCTTC. Its translation: CASSFRGQGGYEQFF. The full variable domain, its missing parts supplied by reference TRBV7-6 and TRBJ2-1, is GAGVSQSPRYKVTKRGQDVALRCDPISGHVSLYWYRQALGQGPEFLTYFNYEAQQDKSGLPNDRFSAERPEGSISTLTIQRTEQRDSAMYRCASSFRGQGGYEQFFGPGTRLTVL.

This clonotype was detected a few times. This chain joins TRBV7-9 and TRBJ1-2, with TRBD1 matching 8 bases. CDR1 and CDR2 (germline): SEHNR, FQNEAQ (reference sequence). The CDR3 has 18 amino acids. J gave up 5 bases and V 8 bases, and 22 bases lay outside the gene matches. The CDR3 DNA sequence: TGTGCCAGCCCCACCCCGCCGCACCGCGGACAGGGTCGATATGGCTACACCTTC. As protein: CASPTPPHRGQGRYGYTF.

CDR3 residues: CASSTGTGEPNEQYF. The DNA of the CDR3 is TGCGCCAGCAGCACCGGGACAGGGGAACCGAACGAGCAGTACTTC. The V call is TRBV4-3, the J call TRBJ2-7, with 10 bases fitting TRBD1. The ends lost 5 bases at V and 5 bases at J; junction bases unmatched: 9. The V gene's germline CDR1 is LGHNA and CDR2 YSLEER. The CDR3 extends over 15 amino acids.

This clonotype was seen repeatedly, ten times or more. This chain connects TRBV7-2 to TRBJ2-1; 7 bases line up with TRBD1. This CDR3 comprises 15 residues. The V gene end was trimmed by 5 bases and the J gene end by 8 bases; junction bases not matched to a gene: 12. From germline, CDR1 is SGHTA and CDR2 FQGNSA. In DNA form, the CDR3 reads TGTGCCAGCAGCCTAGGACAGGTGTCCCACCATGAGCAGTTCTTC. Protein: CASSLGQVSHHEQFF.

This clonotype was counted only a few times. The V gene is TRBV20-1, the J gene TRBJ2-5, with 9 bases fitting TRBD2. This CDR3 has 14 amino acids. Germline CDR1 reads DFQATT; CDR2 reads SNEGSKA (reference sequence). The V segment lost 1 base and the J segment 5 bases; nucleotides outside the gene matches: 5. CDR3 sequence: CSARVLAGLETQYF. As DNA, the CDR3 is TGCAGTGCTAGAGTTCTAGCGGGGTTGGAGACCCAGTACTTC.

There are a few counts of this clonotype. This sequence joins TRBV28 and TRBJ1-4; a weak D match, TRBD1 (5 bases). CDR3 length equals 17 residues. The germline V gene has CDR1 MDHEN and CDR2 SYDVKM. Trimming pared 5 bases from V and 7 bases from J, leaving 23 bases between. The CDR3 is CASSQTGGGGGGEKLFF. The CDR3 DNA is TGTGCCAGCAGTCAAACAGGAGGTGGAGGCGGGGGTGAAAAACTGTTTTTT.

The rearrangement links TRBV12-3 or TRBV12-4 to TRBJ1-3; D might be TRBD1 (5 bases). The CDR3 consists of 12 residues. The V and J ends lost 8 bases and 1 base respectively, with 6 bases between them. CDR3 protein: CASGTSGNTIYF. In DNA, the CDR3 is TGTGCCAGCGGGACTTCTGGAAACACCATATATTTT.

The chain recombines TRBV2 with TRBJ2-5; TRBD2 aligns across 8 bases. V lost 8 bases to trimming and J lost 4 bases; unmatched junction nucleotides: 18. Germline loops: CDR1 SNHLY, CDR2 FYNNEI. This CDR3 is 17 amino acids long. CDR3 sequence (DNA): TGTGCCAGCCGCCTCGAATTACGGCAGACTAGCGTAGAGACCCAGTACTTC. It encodes CASRLELRQTSVETQYF. The entire variable domain, with the rest obtained from reference TRBV2 and TRBJ2-5, is as follows: EPEVTQTPSHQVTQMGQEVILRCVPISNHLYFYWYRQILGQKVEFLVSFYNNEISEKSEIFDDQFSVERPDGSNFTLKIRSTKLEDSAMYFCASRLELRQTSVETQYFGPGTRLLVL.

This clonotype came up a few times. V gene TRBV7-6 combines with J gene TRBJ1-6, with a weak D call TRBD1 (5 bases). The CDR3 is 13 amino acids. Germline V gives CDR1 SGHVS, CDR2 FNYEAQ. V dropped 6 bases and J dropped 8 bases, with 11 bases sitting between them. The CDR3 loop reads CASRRGTDSPLHF. In DNA, the CDR3 is TGTGCCAGCAGACGCGGGACCGATTCACCCCTCCACTTT. Full variable domain (missing parts from reference TRBV7-6 and TRBJ1-6): GAGVSQSPRYKVTKRGQDVALRCDPISGHVSLYWYRQALGQGPEFLTYFNYEAQQDKSGLPNDRFSAERPEGSISTLTIQRTEQRDSAMYRCASRRGTDSPLHFGNGTRLTVT.

The sample holds a few counts of this clonotype. V usage is TRBV6-1 and J usage is TRBJ2-7; the match to TRBD2 covers 11 bases. The V gene end was trimmed by 5 bases and the J gene end by 6 bases; junction bases not matched to a gene: 9. Germline-derived CDR1 and CDR2 are MNHNS and SASEGT. The CDR3 contains 15 residues. CDR3 DNA sequence: TGTGCCAGCAGTTCTGGACTAGCGGGTTCTTCCGAGCAGTACTTC. Protein: CASSSGLAGSSEQYF.